The 5 T cell receptor beta chains listed next were all sequenced from one sample in a study of CD8+ T cells in alopecia areata. Researchers sorted CD4+ cells into CD25+CD127- cells for several patients. Reverse transcription of extracted RNA yielded cDNA, which provided the sequencing template. Repertoires were generated with immunoSEQ multiplex PCR, while TCRdb's copy carries only in-frame clones and drops some. Altogether around 20,000 clones are present, more than 60% being singletons, with the ten largest covering roughly 4.5%. Sequenced: CD4+ Tregs sorted from blood. The receptors here all came from a human donor with alopecia areata.

This rearrangement joins TRBV6-1 to TRBJ2-3; TRBD2 agrees at 7 bases. The CDR3 loop spans 13 amino acids. Germline CDR1 MNHNS, CDR2 SASEGT. The V and J ends lost 9 bases and 1 base, in that order; junction bases with no gene match: 4. CDR3 in amino acids: CASSSGGTDTQYF. The DNA of the CDR3 is TGTGCCAGTTCGAGCGGGGGCACAGATACGCAGTATTTT.

This chain links TRBV4-3 with TRBJ2-1; D gene ambiguous. Germline V lookup: CDR1 LGHNA, CDR2 YSLEER. The CDR3 runs 14 residues. Trimming cost V 0 bases and J 5 bases, with 8 bases left between them. CDR3 amino acids: CASSQDRQNNEQFF. DNA of the CDR3: TGCGCCAGCAGCCAAGATCGACAAAACAATGAGCAGTTCTTC.

This clone was seen a few times. The chain couples TRBV27 to TRBJ1-2, with D perhaps TRBD1 (5 bases). Germline CDR1 reads MNHEY; CDR2 reads SMNVEV (reference sequence). The CDR3 contains 15 residues. V was shortened by 3 bases and J by 4 bases, with 15 bases between the two germline ends. The chain's CDR3 is CASSFVGDHSYGYTF. The CDR3 DNA sequence: TGTGCCAGCAGTTTCGTTGGGGACCACTCCTATGGCTACACCTTC.

The V call is TRBV4-1, the J call TRBJ2-3; 10 positions match TRBD1. Losses at the gene ends were 4 bases for V and 8 bases for J; bases not matched to a gene: 15. The CDR3 has 17 amino acids. The germline gives CDR1 MGHRA, CDR2 YSYEKL. The CDR3 region has the DNA TGCGCCAGCAGCCTAAGGGTTGTTGGGACAGGGGTCGGTACGCAGTATTTT. This codes for CASSLRVVGTGVGTQYF.

The chain couples TRBV4-3 to TRBJ2-1; the D gene could be TRBD1 or TRBD2 (5 bases each). V was pared by 4 bases and J by 2 bases, with 18 bases between. Germline CDR1 LGHNA, CDR2 YSLEER. The CDR3 sequence is 17 residues long. The CDR3: CASSRKYGGDAYNEQFF. The CDR3 DNA reads TGCGCCAGCAGCCGCAAATATGGGGGAGATGCCTACAATGAGCAGTTCTTC.